Detailed here is one T cell receptor (beta chain). This entry belongs to a study of CD8+ T cells in alopecia areata. Germline V CDR1 and CDR2: SGHNT, YENEEA. V lost 2 bases, J lost 5 bases, and 15 bases lay in between. The CDR3 has 16 residues. Treatment indicated: oral pan-JAK inhibitor, 5-10 mg twice daily. Isolated RNA was reverse transcribed into cDNA used as the sequencing template. The data were produced by immunoSEQ multiplex PCR, yet TCRdb's version contains in-frame clones alone and is incomplete. The table lists some 200,000 clones, roughly three fifths of them singletons. The chain carries TRBV11-3 and TRBJ2-2; tentative D call: TRBD2 (6 bases). The material was CD4+ T cells sorted from blood, obtained at week 4, from a patient treated with tofacitinib. This receptor was obtained from a human donor with alopecia areata. CDR3 in amino acids: CASSLTIGSGTGELFF. The CDR3 DNA is TGTGCCAGCAGCTTAACGATTGGAAGCGGGACCGGGGAGCTGTTTTTT. Filled out from reference TRBV11-3 and TRBJ2-2, the complete variable domain reads EAGVVQSPRYKIIEKKQPVAFWCNPISGHNTLYWYLQNLGQGPELLIRYENEEAVDDSQLPKDRFSAERLKGVDSTLKIQPAELGDSAVYLCASSLTIGSGTGELFFGEGSRLTVL.